The 29 T cell receptor beta chains below all came from one sample that was sequenced in a study of T cell responses to AZD1222 COVID-19 vaccine. The repertoire was sequenced with immunoSEQ multiplex PCR; TCRdb's copy has only in-frame clones and lacks some. The sample holds under 60,000 clones, around four fifths seen once. Sequenced material: peripheral blood, taken on day 0 of AZD1222 vaccination. These receptors were collected from an adult in good health.

The V call is TRBV3-1 (or the pseudogene TRBV3-2), the J call TRBJ1-1; D gene uncertain. The CDR3 totals 13 residues. The ends were cut back, 4 bases at V and 8 bases at J, with 14 bases in the middle. CDR1 is LGHDT, CDR2 YNNKEL, per germline (reference sequence). The CDR3 protein is CASSPQTRVEAFF. The DNA for the CDR3 is TGTGCCAGCAGCCCTCAGACTCGGGTAGAAGCTTTCTTT.

The gene calls are TRBV24-1 and TRBJ2-1, with D tentatively TRBD1 (5 bases). CDR3 length: 13 amino acids. Germline V gene lookup returns CDR1 KGHDR and CDR2 SFDVKD. Trimming removed 4 bases at V and 11 bases at J, with 14 bases between. The CDR3 protein is CATSDSTESKQFF. The CDR3 nucleotides are TGTGCCACCAGTGACTCGACAGAAAGTAAGCAGTTCTTC.

This chain links TRBV10-1 with TRBJ1-1; D not resolved. Germline-derived CDR1 and CDR2 are WNHNN and SYGVQD (reference sequence). CDR3 length: 12 amino acids. V was trimmed by 1 base and J by 11 bases, leaving 11 bases between them. The CDR3 coding sequence is TGCGCCAGCAGTGAGTTGGGGTTTGGCGCTTTCTTT. This encodes CASSELGFGAFF.

This clone was seen only once. V usage is TRBV2 and J usage is TRBJ2-1; 10 bases align to TRBD2. Unmatched junction bases numbered 7, after V lost 8 bases and J lost 0 bases. Germline V gene lookup returns CDR1 SNHLY and CDR2 FYNNEI. This CDR3 has 16 amino acids. CDR3 nucleotide sequence: TGTGCCAGCCTACTAGCGGGACCTAGCTCCTACAATGAGCAGTTCTTC. It codes for CASLLAGPSSYNEQFF.

The J gene is TRBJ2-7, the V gene TRBV18; 14 bases line up with TRBD2. CDR1 and CDR2 from the germline V gene are KGHSH and LQKENI. Trimming cost V 5 bases and J 4 bases; bases outside gene matches: 13. CDR3 length equals 18 residues. DNA of the CDR3: TGTGCCAGCTCAGTCGCCGGGACTAGCGGGAGTGTTGTGTACGAGCAGTACTTC. It encodes CASSVAGTSGSVVYEQYF.

The chain uses TRBV14 and TRBJ2-7; no clear D gene. The CDR3 is 15 amino acids. Trimming removed 4 bases at V and 0 bases at J, with 13 bases between. CDR1 SGHDN and CDR2 FVKESK come from the germline V gene. CDR3 coding DNA: TGTGCCAGCAGCCCGACACGGGTGGGCTCCTACGAGCAGTACTTC. Translating gives CASSPTRVGSYEQYF.

V gene TRBV7-8 combines with J gene TRBJ1-2; D remains unclear. Germline V gene data show CDR1 as SGHVS and CDR2 as FQNEAQ. Trimming took 1 base from V and 6 from J, leaving 3 bases between them. The CDR3 is made up of 11 amino acids. The CDR3 region has the DNA TGTGCCAGCAGCTTAGGAGATGGCTACACCTTC. Its protein is CASSLGDGYTF.

The V and J genes are TRBV7-9 and TRBJ2-2; no definite D call. CDR3 length: 17 amino acids. Trimming removed 0 bases at V and 0 bases at J, with 11 bases between. The germline V gene encodes CDR1 SEHNR and CDR2 FQNEAQ (reference sequence). This CDR3 reads CASSLASVYTNTGELFF. The CDR3 nucleotides are TGTGCCAGCAGCTTAGCGAGCGTTTATACGAACACCGGGGAGCTGTTTTTT.

This sequence joins TRBV18 and TRBJ2-3; no definite D call. Trimming shortened V by 3 bases and J by 4 bases, and 11 bases separated the two germline ends. CDR1 and CDR2 (germline): KGHSH, LQKENI. The CDR3 runs 14 residues. The CDR3 protein is CASSPPESPDTQYF. Here the CDR3 DNA reads TGTGCCAGCTCACCTCCCGAAAGTCCAGATACGCAGTATTTT.

The genes are TRBV19 and TRBJ2-1; TRBD1 agrees at 7 bases. The ends lost 0 bases at V and 4 bases at J; junction bases unmatched: 6. Germline CDR1 and CDR2: LNHDA and SQIVND (reference sequence). The CDR3 consists of 16 residues. The CDR3 loop is CASSIDHGTAYNEQFF. The DNA of the CDR3 is TGTGCCAGTAGTATAGATCACGGGACAGCTTACAATGAGCAGTTCTTC.

V and J are TRBV7-2 and TRBJ2-5; D perhaps matches TRBD2 (5 bases). The CDR3 length is 13 residues. Trimming shortened V by 4 bases and J by 3 bases, and 9 bases separated the two germline ends. In germline, CDR1 is SGHTA, CDR2 FQGNSA. CDR3 DNA: TGTGCCAGCAGCTGGGTGGGAGAAGAGACCCAGTACTTC. Protein sequence: CASSWVGEETQYF.

This sequence joins TRBV7-2 and TRBJ1-5; D is possibly TRBD1 (5 bases). Per the germline V gene, CDR1 is SGHTA and CDR2 is FQGNSA. V was cut by 0 bases and J by 1 base, with 10 bases left in between. The CDR3 has 16 residues. The CDR3 region is CASSLAGVVSNQPQHF. CDR3 DNA sequence: TGTGCCAGCAGCTTAGCGGGGGTTGTAAGCAATCAGCCCCAGCATTTT.

The V call is TRBV7-2, the J call TRBJ2-1, with D possibly matching TRBD2 (6 bases). Germline lookup yields CDR1 SGHTA and CDR2 FQGNSA. This CDR3 is 15 amino acids long. The V gene lost 2 bases and the J gene lost 3 bases, with 11 bases spanning the gap. CDR3 loop: CASSLRGTYYNEQFF. CDR3 nucleotides: TGTGCCAGCAGCTTACGCGGGACCTACTACAATGAGCAGTTCTTC.

The chain recombines TRBV28 with TRBJ2-7; possibly TRBD2 for D (5 bases). CDR3 length: 15 residues. In germline, CDR1 is MDHEN, CDR2 SYDVKM. Trimming cost V 4 bases and J 1 base, with 14 bases left between them. In nucleotides, the CDR3 is TGTGCCAGCAGTTCCAGCCCGACGGGATCCTACGAGCAGTACTTC. It yields the protein CASSSSPTGSYEQYF.

The V and J genes are TRBV10-3 and TRBJ1-2, with 12 nucleotides matching TRBD1. CDR3 length: 14 amino acids. CDR1 is ENHRY, CDR2 SYGVKD, per germline. Germline trimming cut 8 bases from V and 2 bases from J; bases unmatched to any gene: 3. The CDR3 DNA sequence: TGTGCCATCGAAGGGACAGGGGGCAACTATGGCTACACCTTC. Translated: CAIEGTGGNYGYTF.

This chain uses TRBV29-1 with TRBJ2-3; D gene uncertain. Trimming shortened V by 3 bases and J by 0 bases, and 13 bases separated the two germline ends. The CDR3 has 15 residues. CDR1 and CDR2 from the germline V gene are SQVTM and ANQGSEA. The DNA of the CDR3 is TGCAGCGTTGAGTCGGCAAGAACTAGCACAGATACGCAGTATTTT. Translated, it gives CSVESARTSTDTQYF.

V and J are TRBV9 and TRBJ1-5; 9 bases line up with TRBD1. The CDR3 runs 16 residues. CDR1 is SGDLS and CDR2 is YYNGEE in the germline V gene. Trimming removed 3 bases from V and 2 bases from J; junction bases left unmatched: 6. The CDR3 sequence is CASSAGQGQGNQPQHF. The CDR3 DNA is TGTGCCAGCAGCGCCGGACAGGGGCAGGGCAATCAGCCCCAGCATTTT.

V and J are TRBV18 and TRBJ2-3; D gene unclear. The CDR3 is made up of 15 amino acids. Germline assignment: CDR1 KGHSH and CDR2 LQKENI. V lost 5 bases and J 4 bases, leaving 16 bases between the germline ends. Here the CDR3 DNA reads TGTGCCAGCTCAATATTGGTACACCGCCCAGATACGCAGTATTTT. Translated: CASSILVHRPDTQYF.

This clone was seen only a few times. The rearrangement links TRBV19 to TRBJ1-1; D unresolved. Trimming removed 8 bases at V and 7 bases at J, with 11 bases between. Germline loops: CDR1 LNHDA, CDR2 SQIVND (reference sequence). The CDR3 is 11 residues long. The CDR3 loop reads CASVRRFEAFF. CDR3 sequence (DNA): TGTGCCAGTGTTAGGAGGTTTGAAGCTTTCTTT.

This clone is a singleton in its sample. The V call is TRBV7-2, the J call TRBJ1-2; unclear D gene. Trimming stripped 5 bases from V and 0 bases from J, with 16 bases between. Germline V lookup: CDR1 SGHTA, CDR2 FQGNSA. There are 16 residues in the CDR3. This CDR3 is CASSPQDGRANYGYTF. The CDR3 bases are TGTGCCAGCAGCCCCCAGGACGGAAGAGCTAACTATGGCTACACCTTC.

This chain joins TRBV11-2 and TRBJ1-1; D might be TRBD1 (6 bases). Per germline, CDR1 SGHAT and CDR2 FQNNGV. The V and J ends lost 6 bases and 1 base respectively, with 12 bases between them. The CDR3 extends over 14 amino acids. This chain's CDR3 is CASRLQGTNTEAFF. The CDR3 coding sequence is TGTGCCAGCAGGCTACAGGGCACGAACACTGAAGCTTTCTTT.

This chain connects TRBV6-4 to TRBJ2-1; D not certain. Germline V gives CDR1 MRHNA, CDR2 SNTAGT. V shed 3 bases and J shed 2 bases, with 5 bases lying between them. The CDR3 length is 13 residues. The CDR3 nucleotides read TGTGCCAGCAGTGAGGGGACCTACAATGAGCAGTTCTTC. This translates into CASSEGTYNEQFF.

The rearrangement links TRBV7-3 to TRBJ1-2; 10 bases are a match to TRBD1. The CDR3 extends over 11 amino acids. Germline trimming cut 8 bases from V and 6 bases from J; bases unmatched to any gene: 0. Germline V gene sequence: CDR1 SGHTA, CDR2 FQGTGA. In nucleotides, the CDR3 is TGTGCCAGCGGGACAGGGGATGGCTACACCTTC. It codes for CASGTGDGYTF. Drawing the rest from reference TRBV7-3 and TRBJ1-2, the complete variable domain is GAGVSQTPSNKVTEKGKYVELRCDPISGHTALYWYRQSLGQGPEFLIYFQGTGAADDSGLPNDRFFAVRPEGSVSTLKIQRTERGDSAVYLCASGTGDGYTFGSGTRLTVV.

This chain joins TRBV6-5 and TRBJ2-7; D perhaps matches TRBD1 (6 bases). Looked up from germline, CDR1 is MNHEY and CDR2 is SVGAGI. The CDR3 is 14 amino acids. V was trimmed by 4 bases and J by 3 bases, leaving 13 bases between them. The CDR3 region has the DNA TGTGCCAGCAGTTCCGGACAGATACTCTACGAGCAGTACTTC. Translation gives CASSSGQILYEQYF.

This chain connects TRBV5-5 to TRBJ2-7; D is uncertain. V gave up 0 bases and J gave up 6 bases, with 4 bases separating them. Germline-derived CDR1 and CDR2 are SGHKS and YYEKEE (reference sequence). The CDR3 runs to 11 residues. CDR3 sequence (DNA): TGTGCCAGCAGCTTGGATATCGAGCAGTACTTC. As protein: CASSLDIEQYF.

This CDR3 is CASSPGGRDTEAFF. In DNA form, the CDR3 reads TGTGCCAGCAGTCCAGGGGGCAGGGACACTGAAGCTTTCTTT. This chain connects TRBV27 to TRBJ1-1, with 8 bases lining up with TRBD1. Germline V gene sequence: CDR1 MNHEY, CDR2 SMNVEV (reference sequence). The CDR3 runs to 14 residues. The V gene end was trimmed by 5 bases and the J gene end by 3 bases; junction bases not matched to a gene: 5.

V and J are TRBV3-1 (or the pseudogene TRBV3-2) and TRBJ1-1, with D possibly matching TRBD1 (5 bases). CDR1 is LGHDT and CDR2 is YNNKEL in the germline V gene (reference sequence). Trimming removed 1 base at V and 10 bases at J, with 19 bases between. There are 15 residues in the CDR3. The CDR3 DNA sequence: TGTGCCAGCAGCCAAGGGGCTCGTGCGGGTGGGGCAGCTTTCTTT. Translating gives CASSQGARAGGAAFF.

The V call is TRBV7-9, the J call TRBJ2-7; the D is unclear. Trimming shortened V by 5 bases and J by 1 base, and 9 bases separated the two germline ends. CDR3 length: 13 residues. Germline values: CDR1 SEHNR, CDR2 FQNEAQ (reference sequence). CDR3 in DNA: TGTGCCAGCAGCCCACCCGGGTCCTACGAGCAGTACTTC. Encoded protein: CASSPPGSYEQYF.

CDR3 region: CASTDSPGGGELFF. CDR3 bases: TGTGCCAGCACGGACTCCCCAGGGGGCGGGGAGCTGTTTTTT. The chain is built from TRBV2 and TRBJ2-2; 7 nucleotides match TRBD1. The CDR3 contains 14 residues. Per germline, CDR1 SNHLY and CDR2 FYNNEI. V was clipped by 7 bases and J by 7 bases; unmatched bases: 9.